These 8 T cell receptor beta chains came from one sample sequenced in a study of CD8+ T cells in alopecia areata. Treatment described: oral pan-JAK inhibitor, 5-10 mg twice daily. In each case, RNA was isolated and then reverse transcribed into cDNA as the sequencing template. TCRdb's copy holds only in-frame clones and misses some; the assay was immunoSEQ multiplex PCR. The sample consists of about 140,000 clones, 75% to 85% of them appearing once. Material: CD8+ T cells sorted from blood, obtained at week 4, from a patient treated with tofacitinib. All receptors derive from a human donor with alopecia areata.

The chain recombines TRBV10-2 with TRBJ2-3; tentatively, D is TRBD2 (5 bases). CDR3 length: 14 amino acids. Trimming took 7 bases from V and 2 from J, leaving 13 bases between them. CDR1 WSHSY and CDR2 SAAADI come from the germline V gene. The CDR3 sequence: CASTGGLHTDTQYF. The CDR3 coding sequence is TGCGCCAGCACCGGAGGACTTCACACAGATACGCAGTATTTT.

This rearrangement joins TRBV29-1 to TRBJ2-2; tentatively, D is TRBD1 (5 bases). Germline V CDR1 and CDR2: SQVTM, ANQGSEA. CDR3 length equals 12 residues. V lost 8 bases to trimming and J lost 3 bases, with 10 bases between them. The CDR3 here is CSFVGDTGELFF. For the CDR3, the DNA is TGCAGCTTCGTAGGGGACACCGGGGAGCTGTTTTTT.

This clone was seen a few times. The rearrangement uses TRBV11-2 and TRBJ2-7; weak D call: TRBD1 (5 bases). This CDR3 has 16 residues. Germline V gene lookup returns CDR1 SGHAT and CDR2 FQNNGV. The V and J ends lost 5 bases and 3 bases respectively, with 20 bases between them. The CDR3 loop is CASSLELDSNFYEQYF. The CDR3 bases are TGTGCCAGCAGCCTGGAGTTAGACAGTAATTTCTACGAGCAGTACTTC.

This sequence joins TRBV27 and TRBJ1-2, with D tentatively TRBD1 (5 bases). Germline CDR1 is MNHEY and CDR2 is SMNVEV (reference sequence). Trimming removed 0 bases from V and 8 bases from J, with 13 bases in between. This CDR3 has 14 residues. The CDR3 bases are TGTGCCAGCAGTTTATCGGCCTGGGGGGAAGGCTACACCTTC. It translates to CASSLSAWGEGYTF.

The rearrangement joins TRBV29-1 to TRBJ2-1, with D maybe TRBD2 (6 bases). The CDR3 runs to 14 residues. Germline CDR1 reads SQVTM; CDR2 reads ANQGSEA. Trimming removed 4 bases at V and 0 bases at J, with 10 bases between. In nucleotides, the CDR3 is TGCAGCGTTGTTAGCGGCCTCTCCTACAATGAGCAGTTCTTC. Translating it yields CSVVSGLSYNEQFF.

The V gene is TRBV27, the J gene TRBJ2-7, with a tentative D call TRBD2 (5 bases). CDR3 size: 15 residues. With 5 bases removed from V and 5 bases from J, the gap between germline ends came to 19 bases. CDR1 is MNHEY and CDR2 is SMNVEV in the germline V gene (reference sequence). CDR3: CASSPPGFGPDEQYF. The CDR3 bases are TGTGCCAGCAGTCCTCCGGGGTTCGGGCCGGACGAGCAGTACTTC.

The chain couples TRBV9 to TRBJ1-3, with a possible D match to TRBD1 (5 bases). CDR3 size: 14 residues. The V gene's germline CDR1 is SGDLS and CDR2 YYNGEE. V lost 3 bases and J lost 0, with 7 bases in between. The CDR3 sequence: CASSGQSSGNTIYF. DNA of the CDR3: TGTGCCAGCAGCGGACAGAGCTCTGGAAACACCATATATTTT.

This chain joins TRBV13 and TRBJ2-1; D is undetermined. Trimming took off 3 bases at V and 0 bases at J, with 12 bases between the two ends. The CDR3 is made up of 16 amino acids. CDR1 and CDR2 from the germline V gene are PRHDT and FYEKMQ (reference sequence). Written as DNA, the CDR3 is TGTGCCAGCAGCTTCCGACTCCTAGTCTCCTACAATGAGCAGTTCTTC. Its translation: CASSFRLLVSYNEQFF.